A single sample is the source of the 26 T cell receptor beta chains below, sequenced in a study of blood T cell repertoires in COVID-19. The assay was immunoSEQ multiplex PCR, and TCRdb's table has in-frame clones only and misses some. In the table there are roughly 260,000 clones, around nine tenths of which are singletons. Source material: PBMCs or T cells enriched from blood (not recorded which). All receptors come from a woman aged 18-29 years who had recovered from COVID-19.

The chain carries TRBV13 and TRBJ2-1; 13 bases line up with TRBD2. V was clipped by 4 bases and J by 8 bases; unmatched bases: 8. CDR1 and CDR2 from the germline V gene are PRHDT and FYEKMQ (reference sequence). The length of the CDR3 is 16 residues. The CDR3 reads CASSSRGTSGKDEQFF. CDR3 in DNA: TGTGCCAGCAGCTCTCGGGGGACTAGCGGGAAGGATGAGCAGTTCTTC. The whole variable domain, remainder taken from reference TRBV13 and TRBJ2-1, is AAGVIQSPRHLIKEKRETATLKCYPIPRHDTVYWYQQGPGQDPQFLISFYEKMQSDKGSIPDRFSAQQFSDYHSELNMSSLELGDSALYFCASSSRGTSGKDEQFFGPGTRLTVL.

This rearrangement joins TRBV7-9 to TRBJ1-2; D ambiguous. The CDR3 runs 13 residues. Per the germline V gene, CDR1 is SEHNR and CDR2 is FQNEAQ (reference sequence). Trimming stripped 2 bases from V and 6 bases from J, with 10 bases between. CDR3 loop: CASSLPGSDGYTF. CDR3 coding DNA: TGTGCCAGCAGCTTACCCGGGTCGGATGGCTACACCTTC. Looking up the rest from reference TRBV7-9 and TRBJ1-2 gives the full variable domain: DTGVSQNPRHKITKRGQNVTFRCDPISEHNRLYWYRQTLGQGPEFLTYFQNEAQLEKSRLLSDRFSAERPKGSFSTLEIQRTEQGDSAMYLCASSLPGSDGYTFGSGTRLTVV.

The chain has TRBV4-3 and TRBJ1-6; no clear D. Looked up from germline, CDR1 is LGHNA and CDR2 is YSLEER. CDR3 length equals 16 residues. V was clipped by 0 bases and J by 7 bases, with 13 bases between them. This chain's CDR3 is CASSQDTAVLNSPLHF. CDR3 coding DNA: TGCGCCAGCAGCCAAGATACCGCAGTTTTGAATTCACCCCTCCACTTT.

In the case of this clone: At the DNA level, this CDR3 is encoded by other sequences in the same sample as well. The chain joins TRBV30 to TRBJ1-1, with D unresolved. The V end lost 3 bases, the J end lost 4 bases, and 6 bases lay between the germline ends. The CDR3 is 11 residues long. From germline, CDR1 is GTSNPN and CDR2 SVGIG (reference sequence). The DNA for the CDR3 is TGTGCCTGGAGCAGCGGCACTGAAGCTTTCTTT. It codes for CAWSSGTEAFF. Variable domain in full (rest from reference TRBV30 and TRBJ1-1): SQTIHQWPATLVQPVGSPLSLECTVEGTSNPNLYWYRQAAGRGLQLLFYSVGIGQISSEVPQNLSASRPQDRQFILSSKKLLLSDSGFYLCAWSSGTEAFFGQGTRLTVV.

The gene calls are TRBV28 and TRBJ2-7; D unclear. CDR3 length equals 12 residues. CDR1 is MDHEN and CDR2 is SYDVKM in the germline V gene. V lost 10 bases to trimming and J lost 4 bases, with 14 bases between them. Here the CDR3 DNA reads TGTGCCAAGCAAAAAAACCAATACGAGCAGTACTTC. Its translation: CAKQKNQYEQYF.

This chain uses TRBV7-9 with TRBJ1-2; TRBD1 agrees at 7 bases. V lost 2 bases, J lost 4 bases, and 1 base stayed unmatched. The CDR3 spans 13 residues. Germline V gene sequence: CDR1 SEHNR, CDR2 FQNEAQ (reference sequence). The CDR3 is CASSLWDSYGYTF. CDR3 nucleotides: TGTGCCAGCAGCTTATGGGACAGCTATGGCTACACCTTC.

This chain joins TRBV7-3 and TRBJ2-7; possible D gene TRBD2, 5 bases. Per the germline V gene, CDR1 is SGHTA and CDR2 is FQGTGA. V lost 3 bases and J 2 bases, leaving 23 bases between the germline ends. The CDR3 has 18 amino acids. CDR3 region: CASSLGFRLRELTYEQYF. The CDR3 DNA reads TGTGCCAGCAGCTTGGGGTTTAGGTTACGGGAACTAACCTACGAGCAGTACTTC.

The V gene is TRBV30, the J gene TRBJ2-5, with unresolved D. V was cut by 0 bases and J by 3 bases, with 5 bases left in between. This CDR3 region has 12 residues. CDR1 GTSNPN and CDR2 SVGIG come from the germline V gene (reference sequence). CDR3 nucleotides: TGTGCCTGGAGTGTATATAAAGAGACCCAGTACTTC. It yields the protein CAWSVYKETQYF.

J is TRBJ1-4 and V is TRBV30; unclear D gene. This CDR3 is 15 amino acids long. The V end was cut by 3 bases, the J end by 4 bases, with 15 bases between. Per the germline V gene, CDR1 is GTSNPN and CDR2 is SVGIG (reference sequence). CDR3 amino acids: CAWSPGQWSNEKLFF. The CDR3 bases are TGTGCCTGGAGCCCCGGCCAGTGGAGTAATGAAAAACTGTTTTTT.

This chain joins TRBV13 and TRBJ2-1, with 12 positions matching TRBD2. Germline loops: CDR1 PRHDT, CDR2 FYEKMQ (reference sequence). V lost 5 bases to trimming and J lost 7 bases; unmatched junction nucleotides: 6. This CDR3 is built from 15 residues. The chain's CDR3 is CASSPPGLAGNEQFF. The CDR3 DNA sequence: TGTGCCAGCAGCCCCCCGGGACTAGCGGGTAATGAGCAGTTCTTC. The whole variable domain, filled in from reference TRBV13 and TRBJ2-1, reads AAGVIQSPRHLIKEKRETATLKCYPIPRHDTVYWYQQGPGQDPQFLISFYEKMQSDKGSIPDRFSAQQFSDYHSELNMSSLELGDSALYFCASSPPGLAGNEQFFGPGTRLTVL.

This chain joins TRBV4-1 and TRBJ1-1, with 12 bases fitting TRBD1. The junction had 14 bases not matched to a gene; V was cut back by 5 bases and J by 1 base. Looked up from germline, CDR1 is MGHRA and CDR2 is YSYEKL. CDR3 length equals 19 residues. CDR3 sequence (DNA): TGCGCCAGCAGCTGGCGAAGACAACCGGGACAGGGGGCGAACACTGAAGCTTTCTTT. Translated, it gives CASSWRRQPGQGANTEAFF.

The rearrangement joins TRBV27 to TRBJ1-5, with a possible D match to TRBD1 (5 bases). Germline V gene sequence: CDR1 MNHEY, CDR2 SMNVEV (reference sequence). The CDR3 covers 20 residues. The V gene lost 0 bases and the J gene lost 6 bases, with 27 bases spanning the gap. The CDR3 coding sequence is TGTGCCAGCAGTTTATCGTTCCATTTATTCTCAGGGAACGGTGGTCAGCCCCAGCATTTT. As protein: CASSLSFHLFSGNGGQPQHF.

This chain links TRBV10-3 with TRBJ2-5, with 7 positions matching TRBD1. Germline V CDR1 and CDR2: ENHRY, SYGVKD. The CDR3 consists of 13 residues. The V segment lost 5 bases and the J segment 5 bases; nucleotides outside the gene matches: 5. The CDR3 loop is CAISPGTVETQYF. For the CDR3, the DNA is TGTGCCATCAGTCCGGGGACAGTGGAGACCCAGTACTTC.

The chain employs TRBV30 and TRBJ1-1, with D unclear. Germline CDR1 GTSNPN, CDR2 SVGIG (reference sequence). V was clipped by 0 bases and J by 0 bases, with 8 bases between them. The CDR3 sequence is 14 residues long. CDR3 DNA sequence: TGTGCCTGGAGTGTATCGTGGCTGAACACTGAAGCTTTCTTT. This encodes CAWSVSWLNTEAFF.

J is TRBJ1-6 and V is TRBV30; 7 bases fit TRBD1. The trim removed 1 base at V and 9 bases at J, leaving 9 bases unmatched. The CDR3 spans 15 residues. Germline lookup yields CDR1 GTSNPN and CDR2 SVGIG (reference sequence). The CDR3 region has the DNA TGTGCCTGGAGTGACTGGACAGGATCGCGTTCACCCCTCCACTTT. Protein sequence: CAWSDWTGSRSPLHF. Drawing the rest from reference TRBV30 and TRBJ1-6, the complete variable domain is SQTIHQWPATLVQPVGSPLSLECTVEGTSNPNLYWYRQAAGRGLQLLFYSVGIGQISSEVPQNLSASRPQDRQFILSSKKLLLSDSGFYLCAWSDWTGSRSPLHFGNGTRLTVT.

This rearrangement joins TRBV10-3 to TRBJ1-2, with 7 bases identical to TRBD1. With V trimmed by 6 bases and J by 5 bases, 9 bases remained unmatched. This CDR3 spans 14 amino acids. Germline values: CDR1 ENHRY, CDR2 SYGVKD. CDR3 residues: CAIRNSTGTYGYTF. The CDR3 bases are TGTGCCATCAGGAACTCGACAGGGACTTATGGCTACACCTTC.

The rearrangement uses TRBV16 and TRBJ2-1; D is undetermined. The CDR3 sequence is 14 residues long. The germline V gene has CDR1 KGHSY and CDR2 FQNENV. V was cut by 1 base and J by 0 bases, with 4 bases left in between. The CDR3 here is CASSQLSSYNEQFF. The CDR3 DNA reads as TGTGCCAGCAGCCAATTGAGCTCCTACAATGAGCAGTTCTTC. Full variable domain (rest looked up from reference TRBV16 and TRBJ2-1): GEEVAQTPKHLVRGEGQKAKLYCAPIKGHSYVFWYQQVLKNEFKFLISFQNENVFDETGMPKERFSAKCLPNSPCSLEIQATKLEDSAVYFCASSQLSSYNEQFFGPGTRLTVL.

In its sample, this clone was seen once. CDR3 DNA: TGTGCCAGCTATGGAGTCAATGAGCAGTTCTTC. It yields the protein CASYGVNEQFF. This chain connects TRBV19 to TRBJ2-1; D not certain. Trimming removed 9 bases at V and 6 bases at J, with 9 bases between. The germline CDR1 and CDR2 sequences are LNHDA and SQIVND (reference sequence). The CDR3 has 11 amino acids.

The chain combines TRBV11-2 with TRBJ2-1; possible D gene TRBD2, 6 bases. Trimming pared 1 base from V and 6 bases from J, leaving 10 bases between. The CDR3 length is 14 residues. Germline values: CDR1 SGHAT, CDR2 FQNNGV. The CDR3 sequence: CASSLVSGGNEQFF. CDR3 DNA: TGTGCCAGCAGCTTAGTTTCCGGGGGCAATGAGCAGTTCTTC.

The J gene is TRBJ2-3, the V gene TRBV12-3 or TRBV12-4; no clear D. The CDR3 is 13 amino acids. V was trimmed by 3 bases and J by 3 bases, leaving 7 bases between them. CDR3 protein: CASSFPNTDTQYF. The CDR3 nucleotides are TGTGCCAGCAGTTTTCCAAATACAGATACGCAGTATTTT.

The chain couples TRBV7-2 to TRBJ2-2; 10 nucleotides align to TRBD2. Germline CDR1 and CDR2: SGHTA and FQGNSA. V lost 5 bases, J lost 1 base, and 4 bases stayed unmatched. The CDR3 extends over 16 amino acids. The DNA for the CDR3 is TGTGCCAGCAGCATAACTAGCGGGGAGAACACCGGGGAGCTGTTTTTT. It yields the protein CASSITSGENTGELFF.

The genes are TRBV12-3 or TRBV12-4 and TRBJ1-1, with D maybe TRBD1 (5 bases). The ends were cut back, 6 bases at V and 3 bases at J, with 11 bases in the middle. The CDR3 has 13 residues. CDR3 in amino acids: CASSPRGDTEAFF. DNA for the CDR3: TGTGCCAGCAGCCCAAGGGGTGACACTGAAGCTTTCTTT.

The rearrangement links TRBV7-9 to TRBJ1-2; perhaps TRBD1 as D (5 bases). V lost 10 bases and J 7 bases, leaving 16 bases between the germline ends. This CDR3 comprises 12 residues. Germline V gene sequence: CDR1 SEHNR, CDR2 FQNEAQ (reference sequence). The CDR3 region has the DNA TGTGCCATGGTGGCTTCAGGGCCTGGCTACACCTTC. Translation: CAMVASGPGYTF.

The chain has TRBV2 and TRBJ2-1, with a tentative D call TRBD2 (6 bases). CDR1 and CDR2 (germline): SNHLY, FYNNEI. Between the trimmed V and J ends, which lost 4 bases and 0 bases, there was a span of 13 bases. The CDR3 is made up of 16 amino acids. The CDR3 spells CASSVDRGSSYNEQFF. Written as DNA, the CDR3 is TGTGCCAGCAGTGTTGATCGGGGGAGCTCCTACAATGAGCAGTTCTTC.

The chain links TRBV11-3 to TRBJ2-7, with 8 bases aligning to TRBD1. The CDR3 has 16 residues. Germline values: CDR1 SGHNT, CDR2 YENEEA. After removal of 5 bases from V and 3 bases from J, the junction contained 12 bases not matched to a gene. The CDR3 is CASSPPGQGSFYEQYF. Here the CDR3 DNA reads TGTGCCAGCAGCCCGCCCGGACAGGGATCCTTCTACGAGCAGTACTTC.

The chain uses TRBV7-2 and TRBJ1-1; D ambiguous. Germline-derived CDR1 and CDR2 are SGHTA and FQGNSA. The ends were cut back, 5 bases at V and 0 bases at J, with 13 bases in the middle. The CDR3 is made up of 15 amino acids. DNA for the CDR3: TGTGCCAGCAGCAGGAGGGAGGGAATGAACACTGAAGCTTTCTTT. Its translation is CASSRREGMNTEAFF.